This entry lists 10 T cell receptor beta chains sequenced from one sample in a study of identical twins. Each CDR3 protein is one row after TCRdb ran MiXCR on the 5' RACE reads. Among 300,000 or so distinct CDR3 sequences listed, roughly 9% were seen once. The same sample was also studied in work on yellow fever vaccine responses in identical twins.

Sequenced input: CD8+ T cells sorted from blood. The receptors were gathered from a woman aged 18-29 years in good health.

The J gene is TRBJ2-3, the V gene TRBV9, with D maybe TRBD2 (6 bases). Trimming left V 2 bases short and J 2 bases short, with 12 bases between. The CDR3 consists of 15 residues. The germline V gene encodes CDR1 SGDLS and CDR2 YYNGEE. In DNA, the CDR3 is TGTGCCAGCAGCGTGGGACTTATTCTCACAGATACGCAGTATTTT. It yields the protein CASSVGLILTDTQYF. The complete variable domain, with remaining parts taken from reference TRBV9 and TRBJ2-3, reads DSGVTQTPKHLITATGQRVTLRCSPRSGDLSVYWYQQSLDQGLQFLIQYYNGEERAKGNILERFSAQQFPDLHSELNLSSLELGDSALYFCASSVGLILTDTQYFGPGTRLTVL.

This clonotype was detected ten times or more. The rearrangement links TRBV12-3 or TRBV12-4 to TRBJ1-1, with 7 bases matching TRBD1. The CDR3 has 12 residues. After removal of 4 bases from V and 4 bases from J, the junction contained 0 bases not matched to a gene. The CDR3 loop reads CASSSGGTEAFF. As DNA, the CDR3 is TGTGCCAGCAGTTCAGGGGGCACTGAAGCTTTCTTT.

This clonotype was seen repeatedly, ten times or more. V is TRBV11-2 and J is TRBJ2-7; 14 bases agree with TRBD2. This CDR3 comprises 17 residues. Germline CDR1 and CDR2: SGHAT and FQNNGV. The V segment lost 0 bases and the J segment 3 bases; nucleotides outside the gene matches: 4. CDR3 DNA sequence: TGTGCCAGCAGCTTAGATCGGGGACTAGCGGGAGTCTACGAGCAGTACTTC. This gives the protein CASSLDRGLAGVYEQYF.

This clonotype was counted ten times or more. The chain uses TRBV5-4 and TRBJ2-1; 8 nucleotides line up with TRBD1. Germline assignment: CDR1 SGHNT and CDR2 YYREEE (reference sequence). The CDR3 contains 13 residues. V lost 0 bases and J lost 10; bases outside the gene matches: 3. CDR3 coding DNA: TGTGCCAGCAGCTTGGCCAGGGGGCGGGAGCAGTTCTTC. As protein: CASSLARGREQFF.

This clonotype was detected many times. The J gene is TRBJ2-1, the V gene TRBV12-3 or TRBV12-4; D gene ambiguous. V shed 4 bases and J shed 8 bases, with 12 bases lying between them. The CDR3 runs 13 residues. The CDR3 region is CASSSPLGHEQFF. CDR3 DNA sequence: TGTGCCAGCAGTTCCCCTCTGGGTCATGAGCAGTTCTTC.

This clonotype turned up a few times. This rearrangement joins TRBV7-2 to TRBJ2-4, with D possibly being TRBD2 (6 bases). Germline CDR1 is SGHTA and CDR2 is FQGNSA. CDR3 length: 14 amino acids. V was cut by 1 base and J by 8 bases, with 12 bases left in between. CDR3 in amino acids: CASSLGQGGDIQYF. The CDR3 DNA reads TGTGCCAGCAGCTTAGGGCAGGGAGGTGACATTCAGTACTTC. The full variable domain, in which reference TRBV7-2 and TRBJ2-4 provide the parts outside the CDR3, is GAGVSQSPSNKVTEKGKDVELRCDPISGHTALYWYRQSLGQGLEFLIYFQGNSAPDKSGLPSDRFSAERTGGSVSTLTIQRTQQEDSAVYLCASSLGQGGDIQYFGAGTRLSVL.

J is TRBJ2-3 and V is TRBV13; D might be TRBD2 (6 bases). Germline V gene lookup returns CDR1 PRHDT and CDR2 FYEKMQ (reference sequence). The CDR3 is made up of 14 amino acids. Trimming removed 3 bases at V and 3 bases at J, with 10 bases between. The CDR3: CASSFGTLTDTQYF. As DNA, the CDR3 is TGTGCCAGCAGCTTCGGGACTCTAACAGATACGCAGTATTTT. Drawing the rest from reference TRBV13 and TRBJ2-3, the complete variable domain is AAGVIQSPRHLIKEKRETATLKCYPIPRHDTVYWYQQGPGQDPQFLISFYEKMQSDKGSIPDRFSAQQFSDYHSELNMSSLELGDSALYFCASSFGTLTDTQYFGPGTRLTVL.

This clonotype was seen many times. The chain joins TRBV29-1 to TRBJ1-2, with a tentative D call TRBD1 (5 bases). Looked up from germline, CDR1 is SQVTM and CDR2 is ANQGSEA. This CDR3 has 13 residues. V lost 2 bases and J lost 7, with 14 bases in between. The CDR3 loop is CSVEKGNDAGYTF. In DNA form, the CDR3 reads TGCAGCGTTGAAAAGGGGAATGATGCTGGCTACACCTTC. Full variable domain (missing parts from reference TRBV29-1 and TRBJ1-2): SAVISQKPSRDICQRGTSLTIQCQVDSQVTMMFWYRQQPGQSLTLIATANQGSEATYESGFVIDKFPISRPNLTFSTLTVSNMSPEDSSIYLCSVEKGNDAGYTFGSGTRLTVV.

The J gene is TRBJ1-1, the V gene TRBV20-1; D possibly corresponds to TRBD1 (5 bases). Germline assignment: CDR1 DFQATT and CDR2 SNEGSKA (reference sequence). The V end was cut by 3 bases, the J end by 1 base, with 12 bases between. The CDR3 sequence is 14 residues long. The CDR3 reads CSARAGTGNTEAFF. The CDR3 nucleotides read TGCAGTGCTAGGGCCGGGACCGGGAACACTGAAGCTTTCTTT.

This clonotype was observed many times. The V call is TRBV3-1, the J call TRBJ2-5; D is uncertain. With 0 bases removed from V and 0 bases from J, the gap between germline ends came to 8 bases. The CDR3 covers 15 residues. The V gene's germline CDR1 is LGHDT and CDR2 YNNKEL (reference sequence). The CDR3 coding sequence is TGTGCCAGCAGCCAAGATTTTGCCTACCAAGAGACCCAGTACTTC. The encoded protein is CASSQDFAYQETQYF.